Below, 21 T cell receptor beta chains from the same sample are listed, as sequenced in a study of regulatory T cells in long-lasting Graves disease. Described time point: newly diagnosed GD, antithyroid drugs for less than 3 months. RNA extracted from PBMCs served as the sequencing template. Building the TCR beta libraries relied on iRepertoire HTBI primers, and CDR3 regions underwent Arm-PCR. A single record per CDR3 protein comes from TCRdb applying MiXCR to the multiplex PCR reads. Counted here are some 340,000 distinct CDR3 sequences, around 11% occurring once; the ten biggest clones make up approximately 17%. The sample also formed part of further work on T cells in Graves' hyperthyroidism and ophthalmopathy.

This material consisted of peripheral blood mononuclear cells (PBMCs), taken at new diagnosis, from a patient treated with antithyroid drugs. These receptors were collected from a woman between 18 and 29 years old with Graves disease.

The chain is built from TRBV19 and TRBJ1-5; perhaps TRBD1 as D (5 bases). V dropped 7 bases and J dropped 0 bases, with 13 bases sitting between them. The CDR3 loop spans 15 amino acids. The V gene's germline CDR1 is LNHDA and CDR2 SQIVND (reference sequence). DNA of the CDR3: TGTGCCAGTATTGGGGCCGGGTCTAGCAATCAGCCCCAGCATTTT. This gives the protein CASIGAGSSNQPQHF.

A few counts support this clonotype. J is TRBJ2-2 and V is TRBV30, with 9 nucleotides matching TRBD1. Losses at the gene ends were 1 base for V and 7 bases for J; bases not matched to a gene: 10. Germline CDR1 and CDR2: GTSNPN and SVGIG (reference sequence). This CDR3 has 16 amino acids. As DNA, the CDR3 is TGTGCCTGGAGTGCCCGACAGGGGGGTTGGGTCGGGGAGCTGTTTTTT. Its translation: CAWSARQGGWVGELFF.

As to this clonotype: This may be a read error: a much more frequent sequence differs by one nucleotide. The rearrangement uses TRBV18 and TRBJ1-1; TRBD1 agrees at 9 bases. The V and J ends lost 3 bases and 4 bases, in that order; junction bases with no gene match: 15. The CDR3 is 18 residues long. Per the germline V gene, CDR1 is KGHSH and CDR2 is LQKENI. The CDR3 is CASSPTGQGIGLGTEAFF. The CDR3 DNA is TGTGCCAGCTCACCCACAGGACAGGGGATTGGTTTGGGCACTGAAGCTTTCTTT.

The CDR3 DNA sequence: TGTGCCAGCTCATCGACCGGTTTCAATGAAAAACTGTTTTTT. It is translated as CASSSTGFNEKLFF. The V call is TRBV18, the J call TRBJ1-4; no reliable D call. This CDR3 spans 14 amino acids. Germline V gene lookup returns CDR1 KGHSH and CDR2 LQKENI. The V end lost 5 bases, the J end lost 5 bases, and 12 bases lay between the germline ends.

As for this clonotype: Possible read error: a much larger clone is one base away. The chain recombines TRBV2 with TRBJ1-4; TRBD1 matches 7 bases. Looked up from germline, CDR1 is SNHLY and CDR2 is FYNNEI. The V and J ends lost 5 bases and 10 bases, in that order; junction bases with no gene match: 13. This CDR3 comprises 15 residues. The CDR3 DNA follows: TGTGCCAGCAGTTTCACAGGGGTTGGTTTTGGAAAACTGTTTTTT. Its protein is CASSFTGVGFGKLFF.

This clonotype was seen at least ten times. The rearrangement links TRBV9 to TRBJ1-1; a possible D gene is TRBD1 (6 bases). This CDR3 region has 14 residues. Trimming left V 0 bases short and J 2 bases short, with 8 bases between. Germline assignment: CDR1 SGDLS and CDR2 YYNGEE. The CDR3 reads CASSVGRGNTEAFF. The CDR3 bases are TGTGCCAGCAGCGTAGGCAGGGGAAACACTGAAGCTTTCTTT.

The CDR3 sequence is CASRGRGVQQPQHF. The CDR3 DNA reads as TGTGCCAGCAGGGGTCGGGGGGTTCAGCAGCCCCAGCATTTT. The J gene is TRBJ1-5, the V gene TRBV6-1; the D gene is possibly TRBD1 (5 bases). The CDR3 loop spans 14 amino acids. CDR1 MNHNS and CDR2 SASEGT come from the germline V gene. The V and J ends lost 6 bases and 7 bases respectively, with 16 bases between them.

This clonotype showed up many times. The rearrangement links TRBV6-1 to TRBJ1-2; no clear D. Germline V lookup: CDR1 MNHNS, CDR2 SASEGT. V was trimmed by 2 bases and J by 8 bases, leaving 12 bases between them. The CDR3 is 13 amino acids. The CDR3 loop reads CASSEQGYLGYTF. The CDR3 DNA sequence: TGTGCCAGCAGTGAACAAGGATATCTAGGCTACACCTTC.

This clonotype was found many times. The chain carries TRBV28 and TRBJ2-5, with TRBD2 as a possible D gene (6 bases). CDR3 length equals 15 residues. Germline V lookup: CDR1 MDHEN, CDR2 SYDVKM. V was cut by 3 bases and J by 3 bases, with 14 bases left in between. Here the CDR3 reads CASSLSGLQEETQYF. In DNA form, the CDR3 reads TGTGCCAGCAGTTTGTCGGGACTCCAAGAAGAGACCCAGTACTTC. The full variable domain, with the rest looked up from reference TRBV28 and TRBJ2-5, is DVKVTQSSRYLVKRTGEKVFLECVQDMDHENMFWYRQDPGLGLRLIYFSYDVKMKEKGDIPEGYSVSREKKERFSLILESASTNQTSMYLCASSLSGLQEETQYFGPGTRLLVL.

This clonotype has a count of ten or more. J is TRBJ1-5 and V is TRBV6-2 or TRBV6-3; D gene uncertain. The CDR3 has 14 residues. V was clipped by 4 bases and J by 7 bases, with 14 bases between them. From germline, CDR1 is MNHEY and CDR2 SVGEGT. In DNA form, the CDR3 reads TGTGCCAGCAGTTCCAACCAGGAAGAGCAGCCCCAGCATTTT. Amino acid sequence: CASSSNQEEQPQHF.

This clonotype came up many times. J is TRBJ2-1 and V is TRBV27; D unresolved. Germline CDR1 reads MNHEY; CDR2 reads SMNVEV (reference sequence). CDR3 size: 13 residues. Trimming took off 3 bases at V and 12 bases at J, with 15 bases between the two ends. CDR3 nucleotides: TGTGCCAGCAGTTTTTTGCCATACCTAGTGCAGTTCTTC. It specifies CASSFLPYLVQFF.

The chain has TRBV27 and TRBJ2-1; 8 bases match TRBD2. Germline V gives CDR1 MNHEY, CDR2 SMNVEV (reference sequence). V was pared by 11 bases and J by 11 bases, with 14 bases of the junction left unmatched. CDR3 length: 13 amino acids. In DNA form, the CDR3 reads TGTGCCGCAAGGGATAGCGGGACGTTAAAGCAGTTCTTC. Translation: CAARDSGTLKQFF.

With respect to this clonotype: A much larger clone differs from this one at a single base, so this may be a read error. The chain uses TRBV28 and TRBJ2-1, with TRBD1 identical over 8 bases. This CDR3 is 14 amino acids long. Trimming removed 7 bases from V and 7 bases from J; junction bases left unmatched: 9. CDR1 and CDR2 from the germline V gene are MDHEN and SYDVKM. The CDR3 bases are TGTGCCAGCATGTTGGACAGGGCGGATAATGAGCAGTTCTTC. Protein sequence: CASMLDRADNEQFF.

This clonotype was counted ten times or more. This chain uses TRBV2 with TRBJ2-6; the D is unclear. V lost 6 bases and J 0 bases, leaving 12 bases between the germline ends. There are 16 residues in the CDR3. CDR1 SNHLY and CDR2 FYNNEI come from the germline V gene. The DNA of the CDR3 is TGTGCCAGCAGCCTCGGACGGTTCTCTGGGGCCAACGTCCTGACTTTC. This sequence encodes CASSLGRFSGANVLTF. Together with reference TRBV2 and TRBJ2-6, the CDR3 gives the full variable domain: EPEVTQTPSHQVTQMGQEVILRCVPISNHLYFYWYRQILGQKVEFLVSFYNNEISEKSEIFDDQFSVERPDGSNFTLKIRSTKLEDSAMYFCASSLGRFSGANVLTFGAGSRLTVL.

This clonotype was recorded many times. The chain combines TRBV29-1 with TRBJ2-7, with 7 bases aligning to TRBD1. The germline CDR1 and CDR2 sequences are SQVTM and ANQGSEA. This CDR3 is 12 amino acids long. The V gene end was trimmed by 6 bases and the J gene end by 7 bases; junction bases not matched to a gene: 9. The CDR3 nucleotides read TGCAGCGTCGTGGACAGGACGCGAGAGCAGTACGTC. The encoded protein is CSVVDRTREQYV.

This clonotype came up a few times. This chain uses TRBV20-1 with TRBJ1-6; the match to TRBD1 covers 9 bases. The CDR3 has 14 residues. From germline, CDR1 is DFQATT and CDR2 SNEGSKA (reference sequence). The V gene end was trimmed by 4 bases and the J gene end by 8 bases; junction bases not matched to a gene: 6. The DNA for the CDR3 is TGCAGTGCTACTTCCGGGACAGGGTATTCACCCCTCCACTTT. This codes for CSATSGTGYSPLHF.

This clonotype was recorded a few times. The chain carries TRBV6-2 or TRBV6-3 and TRBJ1-2, with D unresolved. V lost 2 bases and J 10 bases, leaving 11 bases between the germline ends. The CDR3 has 12 amino acids. CDR1 is MNHEY, CDR2 SVGEGT, per germline. The CDR3 spells CASSYGGRFYTF. Here the CDR3 DNA reads TGTGCCAGCAGTTACGGTGGGCGGTTCTACACCTTC.

The CDR3 here is CASSHPPNGGQETQYF. In DNA, the CDR3 is TGCGCCAGCAGCCACCCCCCGAACGGTGGGCAAGAGACCCAGTACTTC. This chain joins TRBV4-3 and TRBJ2-5, with D hard to call. Looked up from germline, CDR1 is LGHNA and CDR2 is YSLEER. The V and J ends lost 3 bases and 2 bases respectively, with 16 bases between them. The CDR3 covers 16 residues.

This clonotype was seen just once. The chain carries TRBV20-1 and TRBJ2-7; 7 nucleotides align to TRBD1. The CDR3 is made up of 15 amino acids. From germline, CDR1 is DFQATT and CDR2 SNEGSKA (reference sequence). The ends lost 2 bases at V and 2 bases at J; junction bases unmatched: 9. The CDR3 here is CSARSGRTGPYEQYF. The CDR3 coding sequence is TGCAGTGCTAGATCAGGGCGGACAGGTCCCTACGAGCAGTACTTC.

This clonotype was counted ten times or more. The chain carries TRBV9 and TRBJ2-1; 8 positions match TRBD2. The V gene's germline CDR1 is SGDLS and CDR2 YYNGEE. The length of the CDR3 is 16 residues. J lost 2 bases, V lost 4 bases, and 8 bases had no gene match. CDR3 in amino acids: CASSYLSGSPYNEQFF. Written as DNA, the CDR3 is TGTGCCAGCAGCTACCTCAGCGGGAGCCCCTACAATGAGCAGTTCTTC.

This clonotype was found many times. This sequence joins TRBV6-2 or TRBV6-3 and TRBJ1-2; D is undetermined. Trimming pared 0 bases from V and 1 base from J, leaving 21 bases between. The V gene's germline CDR1 is MNHEY and CDR2 SVGEGT. CDR3 length: 19 residues. This CDR3 is CASSYSIVSFGRINYGYTF. The CDR3 bases are TGTGCCAGCAGTTACTCGATTGTATCATTCGGAAGGATTAACTATGGCTACACCTTC.